Shown below are 27 T cell receptor beta chains from a single sample sequenced in a study of T cell repertoires in cytomegalovirus infection. TCRdb passed the reads through MiXCR, listing each CDR3 protein once. The table lists roughly 230,000 distinct CDR3 sequences, 9% to 15% of them singletons. Sequencing was performed on PBMCs. These receptors were taken from a human donor in good health (CMV status not recorded). Some clones in this sample may be carry-over from other donors' samples.

This clonotype came up many times. The J gene is TRBJ1-5, the V gene TRBV7-6; weak D call: TRBD1 (5 bases). The CDR3 contains 16 residues. The V end was cut by 5 bases, the J end by 2 bases, with 16 bases between. CDR1 SGHVS and CDR2 FNYEAQ come from the germline V gene. The CDR3 spells CASSQAAGNGNQPQHF. The CDR3 DNA follows: TGTGCCAGCAGCCAGGCGGCAGGGAACGGCAATCAGCCCCAGCATTTT. Based on the CDR3 plus reference TRBV7-6 and TRBJ1-5, the full variable domain is GAGVSQSPRYKVTKRGQDVALRCDPISGHVSLYWYRQALGQGPEFLTYFNYEAQQDKSGLPNDRFSAERPEGSISTLTIQRTEQRDSAMYRCASSQAAGNGNQPQHFGDGTRLSIL.

This clonotype was detected ten times or more. This sequence joins TRBV29-1 and TRBJ2-6, with D perhaps matching TRBD1 (6 bases). The CDR3 sequence is 17 residues long. V gave up 1 base and J gave up 2 bases, with 15 bases separating them. Per germline, CDR1 SQVTM and CDR2 ANQGSEA. The CDR3 DNA sequence: TGCAGCGTTGAAGGACAGGCGTCCTCTCCTGGGGCCAACGTCCTGACTTTC. Translated, it gives CSVEGQASSPGANVLTF.

This clonotype was counted ten times or more. The chain has TRBV5-5 and TRBJ2-3; no clear D. The CDR3 length is 12 residues. V was pared by 0 bases and J by 6 bases, with 5 bases between. Germline V lookup: CDR1 SGHKS, CDR2 YYEKEE (reference sequence). CDR3 residues: CASSLALDTQYF. The CDR3 DNA follows: TGTGCCAGCAGCTTGGCACTGGATACGCAGTATTTT.

This clonotype has a handful of counts. The chain uses TRBV2 and TRBJ1-2, with TRBD1 as a possible D gene (5 bases). CDR1 and CDR2 from the germline V gene are SNHLY and FYNNEI. The CDR3 is 13 amino acids. V was cut by 2 bases and J by 4 bases, with 8 bases left in between. DNA of the CDR3: TGTGCCAGCAGTGAACGGCAGGGCTATGGCTACACCTTC. Translation gives CASSERQGYGYTF.

This clonotype was observed many times. The chain carries TRBV6-2 or TRBV6-3 and TRBJ2-1; 10 bases align to TRBD2. This CDR3 spans 17 amino acids. Germline CDR1 and CDR2: MNHEY and SVGEGT. The junction had 13 bases not matched to a gene; V was cut back by 4 bases and J by 7 bases. The CDR3, as DNA: TGTGCCAGCAGTTCCCCTAGAATAGCGGGAGGAGGGAATGAGCAGTTCTTC. Protein: CASSSPRIAGGGNEQFF.

The gene calls are TRBV20-1 and TRBJ1-1; D is undetermined. The CDR3 loop spans 15 amino acids. Germline CDR1 reads DFQATT; CDR2 reads SNEGSKA (reference sequence). The germline V and J ends were trimmed by 1 base and 4 bases, with 16 bases remaining between them. The CDR3 reads CSARGGPGLSTEAFF. The CDR3 DNA reads TGCAGTGCTAGAGGTGGCCCCGGGCTTAGCACTGAAGCTTTCTTT.

This clonotype was seen a few times. The rearrangement joins TRBV6-6 to TRBJ1-4; 9 nucleotides match TRBD1. The CDR3 extends over 16 amino acids. Per the germline V gene, CDR1 is MNHNY and CDR2 is SVGAGI (reference sequence). V was clipped by 2 bases and J by 8 bases; unmatched bases: 9. The CDR3, as DNA: TGTGCCAGCAGTTACCTTACAGGGGGCGCAGAAGAAAAACTGTTTTTT. Encoded protein: CASSYLTGGAEEKLFF.

This clonotype was detected a few times. The rearrangement joins TRBV7-9 to TRBJ2-5; tentatively, D is TRBD1 (6 bases). Deletions cut 5 bases from V and 1 base from J, with 14 bases between. The CDR3 has 15 amino acids. Germline V gene lookup returns CDR1 SEHNR and CDR2 FQNEAQ (reference sequence). This CDR3 is CASSPSGQTQETQYF. In DNA form, the CDR3 reads TGTGCCAGCAGCCCGAGTGGACAGACCCAAGAGACCCAGTACTTC.

This clonotype was counted a few times. V usage is TRBV19 and J usage is TRBJ1-5; possibly TRBD1 for D (6 bases). Germline loops: CDR1 LNHDA, CDR2 SQIVND (reference sequence). Trimming shortened V by 5 bases and J by 4 bases, and 12 bases separated the two germline ends. This CDR3 comprises 14 residues. Here the CDR3 reads CASSSHQGNQPQHF. CDR3 nucleotides: TGTGCCAGTAGTTCCCACCAGGGGAATCAGCCCCAGCATTTT. The full variable domain, completed using reference TRBV19 and TRBJ1-5, is DGGITQSPKYLFRKEGQNVTLSCEQNLNHDAMYWYRQDPGQGLRLIYYSQIVNDFQKGDIAEGYSVSREKKESFPLTVTSAQKNPTAFYLCASSSHQGNQPQHFGDGTRLSIL.

This clonotype was picked up a small number of times. This chain uses TRBV20-1 with TRBJ1-1, with D possibly TRBD1 on 5 matching bases. The germline V gene has CDR1 DFQATT and CDR2 SNEGSKA (reference sequence). The CDR3 sequence is 15 residues long. Trimming removed 0 bases from V and 4 bases from J, with 15 bases in between. DNA of the CDR3: TGCAGTGCTAGAGACGATGAGAGGGGCGGCACTGAAGCTTTCTTT. It encodes CSARDDERGGTEAFF.

The chain is built from TRBV28 and TRBJ2-7, with 7 positions matching TRBD1. This CDR3 spans 15 amino acids. The junction had 10 bases not matched to a gene; V was cut back by 6 bases and J by 2 bases. Germline CDR1 and CDR2: MDHEN and SYDVKM. This CDR3 reads CASSPTGESTYEQYF. CDR3 nucleotide sequence: TGTGCCAGCAGCCCAACAGGGGAATCGACCTACGAGCAGTACTTC.

In its sample, this clonotype was seen a few times. This sequence joins TRBV14 and TRBJ1-4, with no clear D. Germline V gives CDR1 SGHDN, CDR2 FVKESK. The CDR3 has 15 amino acids. The V gene lost 0 bases and the J gene lost 7 bases, with 12 bases spanning the gap. The CDR3 sequence is CASSQDRTRSEKLFF. In nucleotides, the CDR3 is TGTGCCAGCAGCCAAGATCGGACTAGAAGTGAAAAACTGTTTTTT.

The chain carries TRBV14 and TRBJ2-1; the D is unclear. The CDR3 extends over 13 amino acids. V lost 0 bases and J 4 bases, leaving 4 bases between the germline ends. Germline lookup yields CDR1 SGHDN and CDR2 FVKESK. CDR3 region: CASSQDEYNEQFF. CDR3 nucleotide sequence: TGTGCCAGCAGCCAAGATGAGTACAATGAGCAGTTCTTC.

This clonotype was recorded at least ten times. This chain joins TRBV7-3 and TRBJ1-2; D is undetermined. V was cut by 5 bases and J by 2 bases, with 9 bases left in between. This CDR3 region has 13 residues. Germline-derived CDR1 and CDR2 are SGHTA and FQGTGA. The CDR3 spells CASSPTPNYGYTF. The CDR3 DNA is TGTGCCAGCAGCCCCACCCCGAACTATGGCTACACCTTC.

This clonotype was seen once. A much more abundant neighbour one base away suggests this may be a read error. The rearrangement joins TRBV10-3 to TRBJ2-1; tentatively, D is TRBD2 (5 bases). Trimming removed 9 bases at V and 8 bases at J, with 14 bases between. CDR3 length: 12 amino acids. The V gene's germline CDR1 is ENHRY and CDR2 SYGVKD. DNA of the CDR3: TGTGCCATTCGGATAGAGGGCGATGAGCAGTTCTTC. Translated, it gives CAIRIEGDEQFF.

This clonotype was seen many times. This CDR3 is CASSIAGATDTQYF. The CDR3 coding sequence is TGTGCCAGTAGTATAGCGGGGGCGACAGATACGCAGTATTTT. The chain combines TRBV19 with TRBJ2-3; TRBD1 or TRBD2 may be the D gene (6 bases each). The CDR3 runs to 14 residues. Looked up from germline, CDR1 is LNHDA and CDR2 is SQIVND (reference sequence). With 1 base removed from V and 3 bases from J, the gap between germline ends came to 8 bases.

The J gene is TRBJ2-6, the V gene TRBV4-3; 8 bases match TRBD2. CDR1 and CDR2 (germline): LGHNA, YSLEER. The CDR3 length is 19 residues. Unmatched junction bases numbered 13, after V lost 4 bases and J lost 2 bases. The CDR3 coding sequence is TGCGCCAGCAGCCCTCGACGGGGGGGGGCGGGTACTGGGGCCAACGTCCTGACTTTC. Protein product: CASSPRRGGAGTGANVLTF.

V gene TRBV11-3 combines with J gene TRBJ2-2; D assignment may be TRBD1 or TRBD2 (5 bases each). Trimming cost V 1 base and J 7 bases, with 10 bases left between them. The CDR3 has 14 amino acids. Per the germline V gene, CDR1 is SGHNT and CDR2 is YENEEA. The CDR3 reads CASSLAGADGELFF. The CDR3 DNA reads as TGTGCCAGCAGCTTAGCCGGGGCGGACGGGGAGCTGTTTTTT.

The sample holds many counts of this clonotype. J is TRBJ1-3 and V is TRBV7-2; D is ambiguous. The germline V gene has CDR1 SGHTA and CDR2 FQGNSA. The CDR3 covers 14 residues. V gave up 1 base and J gave up 4 bases, with 8 bases separating them. CDR3 sequence reads: CASSLDGVGNTIYF. CDR3 bases: TGTGCCAGCAGCTTAGACGGAGTGGGAAACACCATATATTTT.

The J gene is TRBJ2-2, the V gene TRBV5-4; no clear D. Germline values: CDR1 SGHNT, CDR2 YYREEE (reference sequence). CDR3 size: 15 residues. V lost 7 bases and J lost 0, with 13 bases in between. The CDR3 sequence: CASGGSMSNTGELFF. The CDR3 DNA sequence: TGTGCCAGCGGCGGATCGATGTCGAACACCGGGGAGCTGTTTTTT.

The genes are TRBV28 and TRBJ2-3; D remains ambiguous. The length of the CDR3 is 13 residues. The germline V and J ends were trimmed by 6 bases and 1 base, with 8 bases remaining between them. CDR1 MDHEN and CDR2 SYDVKM come from the germline V gene. As DNA, the CDR3 is TGTGCCAGCAGAGACACTGGCACAGATACGCAGTATTTT. Translation: CASRDTGTDTQYF.

The chain joins TRBV6-2 or TRBV6-3 to TRBJ2-1; 11 bases line up with TRBD2. Per germline, CDR1 MNHEY and CDR2 SVGEGT. V lost 0 bases to trimming and J lost 6 bases; unmatched junction nucleotides: 4. CDR3 length equals 16 residues. The CDR3 DNA follows: TGTGCCAGCAGTTACTCTAGCGGGAGGGCCCTCAATGAGCAGTTCTTC. It encodes CASSYSSGRALNEQFF.

V gene TRBV5-4 combines with J gene TRBJ2-4; D is perhaps TRBD1 (6 bases). Between the trimmed V and J ends, which lost 3 bases and 6 bases, there was a span of 13 bases. Germline lookup yields CDR1 SGHNT and CDR2 YYREEE (reference sequence). The CDR3 is made up of 14 amino acids. The CDR3 DNA reads TGTGCCAGCAGCTCTCAGGGGTGGCCAAACATTCAGTACTTC. This translates into CASSSQGWPNIQYF.

This clonotype was recorded at least ten times. V gene TRBV7-2 combines with J gene TRBJ2-5; TRBD2 matches at 9 bases. Germline CDR1 SGHTA, CDR2 FQGNSA. V shed 4 bases, J shed 2 bases, and the junction held 8 bases outside the gene matches. CDR3 length: 16 amino acids. The CDR3 spells CASSSRVAGVQETQYF. Here the CDR3 DNA reads TGTGCCAGCAGCTCCAGAGTAGCGGGAGTTCAAGAGACCCAGTACTTC.

This clonotype showed up many times. This rearrangement joins TRBV7-2 to TRBJ2-7, with D maybe TRBD2 (6 bases). The CDR3 has 14 amino acids. V was trimmed by 5 bases and J by 6 bases, leaving 17 bases between them. Germline loops: CDR1 SGHTA, CDR2 FQGNSA. In DNA form, the CDR3 reads TGTGCCAGCAGCGTAGAGCCGGGAGTCCGCGAGCAGTACTTC. It yields the protein CASSVEPGVREQYF.

This clonotype appeared a few times. This rearrangement joins TRBV7-2 to TRBJ2-7; D is unclear. In germline, CDR1 is SGHTA, CDR2 FQGNSA. V was pared by 0 bases and J by 7 bases, with 10 bases between. CDR3 length: 13 residues. The CDR3 loop is CASSLAAEKEQYF. The CDR3 coding sequence is TGTGCCAGCAGCTTAGCGGCCGAAAAGGAGCAGTACTTC.

To note about this clonotype: A read error is possible here, since a much larger clone lies one base away. The chain couples TRBV20-1 to TRBJ1-5, with 7 bases identical to TRBD1. CDR3 length equals 16 residues. In germline, CDR1 is DFQATT, CDR2 SNEGSKA (reference sequence). The CDR3 DNA is TGCAGTGCGAAGACAGGGAACCCATCTAGCAAACAGCCCCAGCATTTT. This codes for CSAKTGNPSSKQPQHF.